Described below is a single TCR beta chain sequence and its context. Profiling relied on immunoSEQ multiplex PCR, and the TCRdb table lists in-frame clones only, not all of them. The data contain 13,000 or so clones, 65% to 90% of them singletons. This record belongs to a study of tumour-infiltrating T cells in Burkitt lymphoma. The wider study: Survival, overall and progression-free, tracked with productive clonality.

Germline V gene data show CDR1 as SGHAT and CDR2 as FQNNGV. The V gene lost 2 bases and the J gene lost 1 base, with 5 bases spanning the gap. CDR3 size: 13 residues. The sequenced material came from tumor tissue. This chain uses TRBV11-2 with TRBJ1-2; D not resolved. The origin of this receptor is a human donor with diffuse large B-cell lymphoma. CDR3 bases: TGTGCCAGCAGCTTAACAGATAACTATGGCTACACCTTC. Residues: CASSLTDNYGYTF.